These 8 T cell receptor beta chains were sequenced from one sample in a study of vaccination and CD4 T cells after COVID-19. Their cognate antigens are unknown. Regarding treatment: 10-day PBMC culture with coronavirus spike peptide pools or control peptides (ViraFEST assay). Cultured CD4+ T cell DNA underwent sequencing with the Oncomine TCR Beta short-read assay. TCRdb called the PCR reads again in MiXCR, with one record for every CDR3 protein. The sample lists fewer than 20,000 distinct CDR3 sequences; about 44% were seen once. This material consisted of CD4+ T cells from blood, cultured in vitro, taken before SARS-CoV-2 vaccination. All receptors come from a human donor who had recovered from COVID-19.

The chain employs TRBV7-8 and TRBJ1-3, with TRBD1 as a possible D gene (5 bases). Germline V gene lookup returns CDR1 SGHVS and CDR2 FQNEAQ. Trimming left V 5 bases short and J 6 bases short, with 14 bases between. The CDR3 consists of 14 residues. CDR3 sequence: CASSQAGRVNTIYF. The DNA for the CDR3 is TGTGCCAGCAGCCAAGCGGGCAGGGTAAACACCATATATTTT.

This clonotype was seen a few times. The chain is built from TRBV7-3 and TRBJ2-7, with D possibly being TRBD1 or TRBD2 (6 bases each). V was cut by 6 bases and J by 6 bases, with 21 bases left in between. Germline lookup yields CDR1 SGHTA and CDR2 FQGTGA. The length of the CDR3 is 15 residues. The CDR3 DNA sequence: TGTGCCAGCAGAAGGATAAGAGACAGGAGGGGCGAGCAGTACTTC. Amino acids: CASRRIRDRRGEQYF.

This clonotype was detected a few times. The chain joins TRBV28 to TRBJ1-5, with 11 nucleotides matching TRBD1. The germline V gene encodes CDR1 MDHEN and CDR2 SYDVKM. The V segment lost 8 bases and the J segment 4 bases; nucleotides outside the gene matches: 16. This CDR3 region has 18 residues. CDR3 region: CASGDSLWGQGGNQPQHF. CDR3 sequence (DNA): TGTGCCAGCGGCGACTCCTTATGGGGACAGGGGGGTAATCAGCCCCAGCATTTT. The whole variable domain, filled in from reference TRBV28 and TRBJ1-5, reads DVKVTQSSRYLVKRTGEKVFLECVQDMDHENMFWYRQDPGLGLRLIYFSYDVKMKEKGDIPEGYSVSREKKERFSLILESASTNQTSMYLCASGDSLWGQGGNQPQHFGDGTRLSIL.

In this sample, this clonotype turned up a few times. This chain uses TRBV6-1 with TRBJ2-7; 10 bases line up with TRBD1. The CDR3 contains 15 residues. The V and J ends lost 6 bases and 10 bases, in that order; junction bases with no gene match: 15. Germline CDR1 and CDR2: MNHNS and SASEGT. The DNA for the CDR3 is TGTGCCAGCAGGAAGGGGACAGGGGTGGGAGTAAGACAGTACTTC. This gives the protein CASRKGTGVGVRQYF.

The chain joins TRBV2 to TRBJ1-5; D is undetermined. With 6 bases removed from V and 2 bases from J, the gap between germline ends came to 11 bases. CDR1 is SNHLY and CDR2 is FYNNEI in the germline V gene. The length of the CDR3 is 14 residues. The CDR3 DNA is TGTGCCAGCAGAACTGACCCCGGCAATCAGCCCCAGCATTTT. It codes for CASRTDPGNQPQHF.

The J gene is TRBJ2-7, the V gene TRBV11-3, with D possibly matching TRBD2 (5 bases). Trimming removed 1 base at V and 1 base at J, with 8 bases between. Germline V gene lookup returns CDR1 SGHNT and CDR2 YENEEA. The CDR3 consists of 14 residues. The CDR3 is CASSLARGSYEQYF. The CDR3 DNA is TGTGCCAGCAGCTTAGCCCGGGGATCCTACGAGCAGTACTTC.

The gene calls are TRBV7-2 and TRBJ2-7; 13 nucleotides match TRBD2. The CDR3 is made up of 18 amino acids. Germline loops: CDR1 SGHTA, CDR2 FQGNSA. V was pared by 3 bases and J by 0 bases, with 8 bases of the junction left unmatched. The DNA for the CDR3 is TGTGCCAGCAGCTTCGGGGGACTAGCGGGGCCCAGCTCCTACGAGCAGTACTTC. Translated, it gives CASSFGGLAGPSSYEQYF. Full variable domain (missing parts from reference TRBV7-2 and TRBJ2-7): GAGVSQSPSNKVTEKGKDVELRCDPISGHTALYWYRQSLGQGLEFLIYFQGNSAPDKSGLPSDRFSAERTGGSVSTLTIQRTQQEDSAVYLCASSFGGLAGPSSYEQYFGPGTRLTVT.

This clonotype was observed a few times. CDR3 bases: TGTGCCAGCAGTGAAGATGTAGGGGTCGGGTCACCCCTCCACTTT. This encodes CASSEDVGVGSPLHF. This chain connects TRBV25-1 to TRBJ1-6, with D maybe TRBD1 (5 bases). CDR1 MGHDK and CDR2 SYGVNS come from the germline V gene. The length of the CDR3 is 15 residues. V lost 2 bases to trimming and J lost 10 bases, with 15 bases between them.